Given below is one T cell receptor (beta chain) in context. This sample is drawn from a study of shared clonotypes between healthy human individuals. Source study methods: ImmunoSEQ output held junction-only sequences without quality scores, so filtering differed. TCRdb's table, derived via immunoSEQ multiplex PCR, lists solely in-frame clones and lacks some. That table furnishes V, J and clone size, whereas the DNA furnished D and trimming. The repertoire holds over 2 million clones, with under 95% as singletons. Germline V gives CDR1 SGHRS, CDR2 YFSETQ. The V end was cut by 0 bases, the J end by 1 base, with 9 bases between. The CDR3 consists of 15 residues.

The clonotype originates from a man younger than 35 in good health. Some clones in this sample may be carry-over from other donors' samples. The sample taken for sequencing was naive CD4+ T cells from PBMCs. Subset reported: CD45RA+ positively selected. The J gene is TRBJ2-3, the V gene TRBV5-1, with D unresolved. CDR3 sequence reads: CASSLGDIGTDTQYF. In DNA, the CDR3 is TGCGCCAGCAGCTTGGGGGATATCGGCACAGATACGCAGTATTTT.